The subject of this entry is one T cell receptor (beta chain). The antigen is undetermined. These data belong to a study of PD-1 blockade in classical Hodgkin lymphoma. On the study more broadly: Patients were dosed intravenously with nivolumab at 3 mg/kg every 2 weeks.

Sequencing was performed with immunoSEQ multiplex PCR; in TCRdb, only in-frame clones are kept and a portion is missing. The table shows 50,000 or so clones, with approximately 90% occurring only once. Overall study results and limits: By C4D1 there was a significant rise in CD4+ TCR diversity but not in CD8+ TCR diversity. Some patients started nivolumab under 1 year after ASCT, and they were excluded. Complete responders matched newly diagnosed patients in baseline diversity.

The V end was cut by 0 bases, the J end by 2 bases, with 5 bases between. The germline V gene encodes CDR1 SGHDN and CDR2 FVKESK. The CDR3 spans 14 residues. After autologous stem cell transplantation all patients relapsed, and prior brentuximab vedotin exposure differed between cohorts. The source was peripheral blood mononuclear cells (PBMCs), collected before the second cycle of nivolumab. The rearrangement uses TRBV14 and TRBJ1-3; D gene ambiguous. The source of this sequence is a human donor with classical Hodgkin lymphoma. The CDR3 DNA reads TGTGCCAGCAGCCAAGATCTCGCTGGAAACACCATATATTTT. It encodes CASSQDLAGNTIYF.